The T cell receptor (beta chain) described here comes from a study of T cells in Graves' hyperthyroidism and ophthalmopathy. Study-wide results and caveats: Before onset, by a median of approximately 5.9 months, the model predicted ophthalmopathy.

This clonotype was found many times. The antigen is unknown. The CDR3 is made up of 11 amino acids. V gave up 6 bases and J gave up 3 bases, with 6 bases separating them. Germline loops: CDR1 MNHNS, CDR2 SASEGT. Uncontrolled infection, other autoimmune disease, pregnancy and lactation each barred patients from inclusion. The TCR beta CDR3 regions underwent amplification using RNA transcripts as the source. The study used the HTBI primer set for a first-round RT-PCR of the TCR CDR3. TCRdb fed the multiplex PCR reads into MiXCR, producing one record per CDR3 protein. The table has roughly 380,000 distinct CDR3 sequences, under 20% seen once; the top ten hold 3.7%.

The sample comprised blood. This sequence originates from a woman between 18 and 29 years old with Graves' hyperthyroidism. The chain uses TRBV6-1 and TRBJ2-7; unclear D gene. The CDR3 here is CASRAFYEQYF. CDR3 DNA: TGTGCCAGCAGGGCTTTCTACGAGCAGTACTTC.